This TCR beta chain was obtained from a study of blood T cell repertoires in COVID-19. Study context: The United States, Italy and Spain were the sources of the acute and convalescent COVID-19 samples. T cells, B-cell-depleted T cells, or PBMCs supplied cDNA or gDNA.

Trimming left V 4 bases short and J 7 bases short, with 19 bases between. Germline loops: CDR1 MNHEY, CDR2 SVGAGI. The CDR3 is 15 amino acids. Per the authors' pipeline: From reference gene primer amplification, estimates of nucleated cell counts were derived. TCRdb keeps only in-frame clones here, not all; method: immunoSEQ multiplex PCR. V, J and clone size were drawn from that table, and D and trimming were deduced from the DNA. Here the sample spans 400,000 to 450,000 clones, 70% to 90% being singletons. Seattle enrolled patients during active infection and tracked them longitudinally. This receptor was identified in a man between 18 and 29 years old with COVID-19, enrolled during active disease. Sequencing was performed on peripheral blood. This chain connects TRBV6-5 to TRBJ1-2; TRBD1 is a possible D gene (5 bases). CDR3 sequence: CASSLEQEGVGGYTF. In DNA, the CDR3 is TGTGCCAGCAGTTTAGAACAGGAGGGAGTGGGTGGCTACACCTTC.